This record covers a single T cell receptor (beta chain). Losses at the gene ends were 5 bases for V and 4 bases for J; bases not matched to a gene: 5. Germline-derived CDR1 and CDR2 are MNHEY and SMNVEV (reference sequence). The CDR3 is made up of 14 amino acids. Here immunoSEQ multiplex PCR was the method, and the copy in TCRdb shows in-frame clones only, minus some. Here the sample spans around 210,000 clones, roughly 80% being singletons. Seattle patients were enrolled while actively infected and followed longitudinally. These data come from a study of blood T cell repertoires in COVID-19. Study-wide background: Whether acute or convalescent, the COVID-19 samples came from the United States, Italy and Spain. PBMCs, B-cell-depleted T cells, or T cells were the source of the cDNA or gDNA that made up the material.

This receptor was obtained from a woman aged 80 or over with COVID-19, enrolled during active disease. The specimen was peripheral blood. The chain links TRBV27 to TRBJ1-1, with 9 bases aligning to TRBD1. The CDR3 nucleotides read TGTGCCAGCAGTCGTACAGGGGGCTTCACTGAAGCTTTCTTT. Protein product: CASSRTGGFTEAFF.